This is a list of T cell receptor beta chains from one sample in a study of Ad26.COV2.S vaccination and SARS-CoV-2 variants. The assay was immunoSEQ multiplex PCR, and TCRdb's table has in-frame clones only and misses some. The table includes roughly 380,000 clones, over 75% detected once. Here the sequenced sample was peripheral blood, taken in a trial of Ad26.COV2.S vaccine versus placebo. These receptors were obtained from a person aged 18 to 59 who received the Ad26.COV2.S COVID-19 vaccine or a placebo. Both conserved end residues are part of each CDR3. The order of the fields is CDR3 DNA, CDR3 protein, V gene, J gene, D gene, clone size. A D gene is named only where the DNA matches it firmly. The size entry is marked missing in some rows and otherwise reads once, few, many or a size class.

DNA: TGTGCCAGCAGCTTGGGACAGGCGGCCTACAATGAGCAGTTCTTC
CDR3: CASSLGQAAYNEQFF
V: TRBV5-5
J: TRBJ2-1
D: -
size: -

DNA: TGTGCCAGCGGGACTAGCACAGATACGCAGTATTTT
CDR3: CASGTSTDTQYF
V: TRBV3-1/TRBV3-2
J: TRBJ2-3
D: -
size: -

DNA: TGTGCCTGGAGTGTACAGCGTTATGGCTACACCTTC
CDR3: CAWSVQRYGYTF
V: TRBV30
J: TRBJ1-2
D: -
size: -

DNA: TGTGCCAGCAGCCCCCGGACTGGACTCACAGATACGCAGTATTTT
CDR3: CASSPRTGLTDTQYF
V: TRBV7-2
J: TRBJ2-3
D: -
size: -

DNA: TGTGCCAGCTCACCAAGGGGGGCACAAGATTCACCCCTCCACTTT
CDR3: CASSPRGAQDSPLHF
V: TRBV18
J: TRBJ1-6
D: -
size: -

DNA: TGTGCCAGCAGCCCTATATTTAATTCACCCCTCCACTTT
CDR3: CASSPIFNSPLHF
V: TRBV27
J: TRBJ1-6
D: -
size: -

DNA: TGTGCCAGCAGTCCTTCTGACCAGGGGTCACCCCTCCACTTT
CDR3: CASSPSDQGSPLHF
V: TRBV28
J: TRBJ1-6
D: -
size: few

DNA: TGTGCCAGCTCACCACCGTCAGCTTACGAGCAGTACTTC
CDR3: CASSPPSAYEQYF
V: TRBV18
J: TRBJ2-7
D: -
size: few

DNA: TGCAGTGCTAGTAAGAGCGGATGGACCGGGGAGCTGTTTTTT
CDR3: CSASKSGWTGELFF
V: TRBV20-1
J: TRBJ2-2
D: -
size: -

DNA: TGTGCCAGCAGCTCAAGCGGGTTGCGCCCGGGGGGTAATGAAAAACTGTTTTTT
CDR3: CASSSSGLRPGGNEKLFF
V: TRBV7-2
J: TRBJ1-4
D: -
size: -

DNA: TGCGCCAGCAGCCAAGGGGACAGGGCATCGTACGAGCAGTACTTC
CDR3: CASSQGDRASYEQYF
V: TRBV4-3
J: TRBJ2-7
D: TRBD1
size: -

DNA: TGTGCCAGTAGTATTTCATCGGGTTCGGGATCACCCCTCCACTTT
CDR3: CASSISSGSGSPLHF
V: TRBV19
J: TRBJ1-6
D: -
size: few

DNA: TGTGCCAGCAGCCCAGGGACTAGCGGGGGTGAAGATACGCAGTATTTT
CDR3: CASSPGTSGGEDTQYF
V: TRBV3-1/TRBV3-2
J: TRBJ2-3
D: TRBD2
size: -

DNA: TGTGCCACCAGTGGCCGACTAGCGGGGGACTCTAATGAGCAGTTCTTC
CDR3: CATSGRLAGDSNEQFF
V: TRBV24-1
J: TRBJ2-1
D: TRBD2
size: -

DNA: TGTGCCAGCTCACCGGTCAATGTTGCAACTAATGAAAAACTGTTTTTT
CDR3: CASSPVNVATNEKLFF
V: TRBV18
J: TRBJ1-4
D: -
size: -

DNA: TGTGCCAGCAGCTTATTCGGCCCCAGCTCTGAAGCTTTCTTT
CDR3: CASSLFGPSSEAFF
V: TRBV7-9
J: TRBJ1-1
D: -
size: -

DNA: TGTGCCACCAGTGATTTGGCCAGCGGCGCCAGCAATGAGCAGTTCTTC
CDR3: CATSDLASGASNEQFF
V: TRBV24-1
J: TRBJ2-1
D: -
size: -

DNA: TGTGCCAGCAGCTTAGGGACTAGCGGCCGCACAGATACGCAGTATTTT
CDR3: CASSLGTSGRTDTQYF
V: TRBV11-2
J: TRBJ2-3
D: TRBD2
size: -

DNA: TGTGCCATCAGAGCCGGGACAGGGGGCCACACCGGGGAGCTGTTTTTT
CDR3: CAIRAGTGGHTGELFF
V: TRBV10-3
J: TRBJ2-2
D: TRBD1
size: -

DNA: TGTGCCAGCAGCCATTTCGAAAGGGGGCGCGGGAACGAGCAGTACTTC
CDR3: CASSHFERGRGNEQYF
V: TRBV14
J: TRBJ2-7
D: -
size: -

DNA: TGTGCCAGCAGCTTAGGGAACAGGGTTGCTAATGAAAAACTGTTTTTT
CDR3: CASSLGNRVANEKLFF
V: TRBV11-2
J: TRBJ1-4
D: -
size: few

DNA: TGTGCCAGTAGTTCCCGGACTAGCGGGCACAGCACAGATACGCAGTATTTT
CDR3: CASSSRTSGHSTDTQYF
V: TRBV19
J: TRBJ2-3
D: TRBD2
size: once

DNA: TGTGCCACCGAGAGCGGCGCGAGCTCCTACAATGAGCAGTTCTTC
CDR3: CATESGASSYNEQFF
V: TRBV24-1
J: TRBJ2-1
D: -
size: -

DNA: TGTGCCAGCAGTGCGGGGGGGACTGAAGCTTTCTTT
CDR3: CASSAGGTEAFF
V: TRBV2
J: TRBJ1-1
D: -
size: -

DNA: TGTGCCAGTACCCCTGGGGGGAATTATAATTCACCCCTCCACTTT
CDR3: CASTPGGNYNSPLHF
V: TRBV19
J: TRBJ1-6
D: -
size: -

DNA: TGCGCCAGCACCGGACAGGGGGGCTACACCTTC
CDR3: CASTGQGGYTF
V: TRBV10-1
J: TRBJ1-2
D: TRBD1
size: many

DNA: TGTGCCAGCTCACCTCGGGGGTCACAGGGAAACACCATATATTTT
CDR3: CASSPRGSQGNTIYF
V: TRBV18
J: TRBJ1-3
D: -
size: -

DNA: TGTGCCAGCATCCCGGGGGACTTCTTCATTACTGGGGCCAACGTCCTGACTTTC
CDR3: CASIPGDFFITGANVLTF
V: TRBV7-2
J: TRBJ2-6
D: -
size: once

DNA: TGTGCCAGCAGTTTCGCCCCTCTCGGGGAGCAGTTCTTC
CDR3: CASSFAPLGEQFF
V: TRBV12-3/TRBV12-4
J: TRBJ2-1
D: -
size: -

DNA: TGTGCCAGCTCGCCCGACAGGGATCGAGAGACCCAGTACTTC
CDR3: CASSPDRDRETQYF
V: TRBV18
J: TRBJ2-5
D: TRBD1
size: -

DNA: TGTGCCAGCAGCGTAGGTGGTTTCGGGGAGCTGTTTTTT
CDR3: CASSVGGFGELFF
V: TRBV9
J: TRBJ2-2
D: -
size: -

DNA: TGTGCCAGCACCCCGTTTGGAGCTACATACACAGATACGCAGTATTTT
CDR3: CASTPFGATYTDTQYF
V: TRBV28
J: TRBJ2-3
D: -
size: -

DNA: TGTGCCAGCAAAAGTCCGGGAGGCTACACCTTC
CDR3: CASKSPGGYTF
V: TRBV2
J: TRBJ1-2
D: -
size: -

DNA: TGTGCCAGTAGTATAAAGGGACAGGGTTCCTACGAGCAGTACTTC
CDR3: CASSIKGQGSYEQYF
V: TRBV19
J: TRBJ2-7
D: TRBD1
size: -

DNA: TGTGCCAGCAGTTTAGCGACAGATACGCAGTATTTT
CDR3: CASSLATDTQYF
V: TRBV12-3/TRBV12-4
J: TRBJ2-3
D: -
size: -

DNA: TGTGCCAGAAGAGACAGAGACTATGGCTACACCTTC
CDR3: CARRDRDYGYTF
V: TRBV6-5
J: TRBJ1-2
D: -
size: -

DNA: TGTGCCAGCAGCTACCGGGACAGGGGGCTGGAGCAGTACTTC
CDR3: CASSYRDRGLEQYF
V: TRBV7-2
J: TRBJ2-7
D: TRBD1
size: -

DNA: TGCGCCAGCAGCCTGACTAGCGGGACGAACACAGATACGCAGTATTTT
CDR3: CASSLTSGTNTDTQYF
V: TRBV5-1
J: TRBJ2-3
D: TRBD2
size: -

DNA: TGTGCCAGTAGTATAGGCCTCAACACCGGGGAGCTGTTTTTT
CDR3: CASSIGLNTGELFF
V: TRBV19
J: TRBJ2-2
D: -
size: -

DNA: TGTGCTAGCAGTTCAGGGGCCACGGGTTACAATGAGCAGTTCTTC
CDR3: CASSSGATGYNEQFF
V: TRBV7-7
J: TRBJ2-1
D: -
size: few

DNA: TGCAGTGCTAGTAGGACAGGGGCGGATAATTCACCCCTCCACTTT
CDR3: CSASRTGADNSPLHF
V: TRBV20-1
J: TRBJ1-6
D: TRBD1
size: once

DNA: TGTGCCAGCAGCTTAATACGGTCCAGGACTAGGCAAGAGACCCAGTACTTC
CDR3: CASSLIRSRTRQETQYF
V: TRBV7-2
J: TRBJ2-5
D: TRBD2
size: -

DNA: TGTGCCTGGGGGGCAGGGACCATCGGAGATACGCAGTATTTT
CDR3: CAWGAGTIGDTQYF
V: TRBV30
J: TRBJ2-3
D: -
size: -

DNA: TGTGCCAGCAGCCGTCCTAGGGGGAATTACAATGAGCAGTTCTTC
CDR3: CASSRPRGNYNEQFF
V: TRBV11-2
J: TRBJ2-1
D: -
size: -

DNA: TGTGCCAGTAGTATGGACATATACTACACCTTC
CDR3: CASSMDIYYTF
V: TRBV19
J: TRBJ1-2
D: -
size: -

DNA: TGTGCCACCAGCAGAGACCCGAGGGGGGCTGGGAAAATTATTGAAGCTTTCTTT
CDR3: CATSRDPRGAGKIIEAFF
V: TRBV15
J: TRBJ1-1
D: -
size: -